This T cell receptor beta chain originates from a study of vaccination and CD4 T cells after COVID-19. The germline gives CDR1 DFQATT, CDR2 SNEGSKA (reference sequence). Trimming removed 6 bases from V and 0 bases from J, with 18 bases in between. This CDR3 is 16 amino acids long. Regarding time point: late sampling 161 to 241 days after vaccination in a few convalescent patients. This clonotype was counted a few times. Each CDR3 protein is one row after TCRdb ran MiXCR on the PCR reads. Among some 28,000 distinct CDR3 sequences, approximately 53% were seen once, and the ten largest hold over 4.5%. The starting material was CD4+ T cells from blood, obtained about 7 months after SARS-CoV-2 vaccination. This receptor was taken from a human donor who had recovered from COVID-19. The chain joins TRBV20-1 to TRBJ2-1, with TRBD1 as a possible D gene (7 bases). The CDR3: CSAQGGPGSSYNEQFF. The CDR3 coding sequence is TGCAGTGCGCAGGGGGGCCCGGGGAGCTCCTACAATGAGCAGTTCTTC.